Listed here are 22 T cell receptor beta chains from one sample, sequenced in a study of blood T cell repertoires in COVID-19. Assay used: immunoSEQ multiplex PCR; TCRdb lists only in-frame clones, some missing. The sample includes fewer than 250,000 clones, about 80% of them seen just once. The specimen sequenced was peripheral blood. These receptors were taken from a man in his 60s with acute or convalescent COVID-19.

The chain links TRBV24-1 to TRBJ2-1; 14 bases are a match to TRBD2. Germline trimming cut 9 bases from V and 8 bases from J; bases unmatched to any gene: 8. The CDR3 contains 15 residues. Germline CDR1 is KGHDR and CDR2 is SFDVKD. The chain's CDR3 is CATGQPGLAGDEQFF. CDR3 nucleotide sequence: TGTGCCACCGGACAGCCGGGACTAGCGGGGGATGAGCAGTTCTTC.

The chain is built from TRBV19 and TRBJ2-7, with D unresolved. The CDR3 covers 14 residues. The V gene lost 6 bases and the J gene lost 6 bases, with 18 bases spanning the gap. The germline CDR1 and CDR2 sequences are LNHDA and SQIVND (reference sequence). Here the CDR3 DNA reads TGTGCCAGTAGCCCTCTGATTGGAGTGTCCGAGCAGTACTTC. This codes for CASSPLIGVSEQYF.

The J gene is TRBJ1-1, the V gene TRBV5-6, with D perhaps TRBD1 (6 bases). CDR3 length equals 14 residues. Germline CDR1 reads SGHDT; CDR2 reads YYEEEE. V was clipped by 2 bases and J by 4 bases, with 12 bases between them. Here the CDR3 DNA reads TGTGCCAGCAGCTTAGTGGCAGGGGTCACTGAAGCTTTCTTT. Its translation: CASSLVAGVTEAFF. Together with reference TRBV5-6 and TRBJ1-1, the CDR3 gives the full variable domain: DAGVTQSPTHLIKTRGQQVTLRCSPKSGHDTVSWYQQALGQGPQFIFQYYEEEERQRGNFPDRFSGHQFPNYSSELNVNALLLGDSALYLCASSLVAGVTEAFFGQGTRLTVV.

This sequence joins TRBV10-3 and TRBJ1-5; tentative D call: TRBD1 (6 bases). V lost 4 bases to trimming and J lost 11 bases, with 15 bases between them. This CDR3 has 13 amino acids. Germline V CDR1 and CDR2: ENHRY, SYGVKD. The CDR3 here is CAISVGGGRAQHF. Here the CDR3 DNA reads TGTGCCATCAGTGTGGGAGGGGGAAGGGCCCAGCATTTT.

The gene calls are TRBV4-1 and TRBJ2-1; 8 positions agree with TRBD2. Germline V lookup: CDR1 MGHRA, CDR2 YSYEKL. V lost 1 base, J lost 4 bases, and 6 bases stayed unmatched. The CDR3 totals 16 residues. This CDR3 reads CASSQVTGGLYNEQFF. CDR3 bases: TGCGCCAGCAGCCAAGTAACGGGGGGGCTTTACAATGAGCAGTTCTTC.

The chain couples TRBV19 to TRBJ2-1; no clear D. Germline V gene data show CDR1 as LNHDA and CDR2 as SQIVND (reference sequence). This CDR3 has 16 residues. The V end lost 3 bases, the J end lost 8 bases, and 20 bases lay between the germline ends. DNA of the CDR3: TGTGCCAGTAGTATGCTTGACCTGACGGTGGGCGATGAGCAGTTCTTC. This translates into CASSMLDLTVGDEQFF.

The rearrangement links TRBV3-1 (or the pseudogene TRBV3-2) to TRBJ1-1, with D unclear. The V and J ends lost 0 bases and 1 base respectively, with 6 bases between them. Germline lookup yields CDR1 LGHDT and CDR2 YNNKEL (reference sequence). This CDR3 spans 14 amino acids. The CDR3 loop is CASSQDNGNTEAFF. CDR3 in DNA: TGTGCCAGCAGCCAAGATAACGGGAACACTGAAGCTTTCTTT.

This clone was detected only once. The chain has TRBV19 and TRBJ1-4; no reliable D call. The length of the CDR3 is 14 residues. The germline gives CDR1 LNHDA, CDR2 SQIVND (reference sequence). V was trimmed by 4 bases and J by 7 bases, leaving 13 bases between them. This CDR3 is CASSNGVVGEKLFF. As DNA, the CDR3 is TGTGCCAGTAGTAACGGGGTTGTAGGTGAAAAACTGTTTTTT.

This clone appeared a few times. The chain joins TRBV6-2 or TRBV6-3 to TRBJ2-1; 15 nucleotides match TRBD2. Trimming took 5 bases from V and 9 from J; bases not matched to a gene: 5. The CDR3 runs to 15 residues. Germline CDR1 is MNHEY and CDR2 is SVGEGT. The CDR3 bases are TGTGCCAGCAGTAGGACTAGCGGGAGGGCCACTGAGCAGTTCTTC. This sequence encodes CASSRTSGRATEQFF.

This clone was seen only a few times. This chain connects TRBV6-1 to TRBJ2-7; 7 bases map to TRBD2. V lost 2 bases and J lost 0; bases outside the gene matches: 4. Per germline, CDR1 MNHNS and CDR2 SASEGT. CDR3 length equals 15 residues. The DNA for the CDR3 is TGTGCCAGCAGTGAAACTAGCGAGAGCTCCTACGAGCAGTACTTC. This encodes CASSETSESSYEQYF.

The chain couples TRBV19 to TRBJ1-6; D perhaps matches TRBD1 (5 bases). This CDR3 comprises 16 residues. The V gene lost 3 bases and the J gene lost 9 bases, with 18 bases spanning the gap. CDR1 and CDR2 from the germline V gene are LNHDA and SQIVND (reference sequence). The CDR3 reads CASSIFSGRLGSPLHF. The CDR3 DNA sequence: TGTGCCAGTAGTATCTTCTCAGGGAGGTTAGGTTCACCCCTCCACTTT. Together with reference TRBV19 and TRBJ1-6, the CDR3 gives the full variable domain: DGGITQSPKYLFRKEGQNVTLSCEQNLNHDAMYWYRQDPGQGLRLIYYSQIVNDFQKGDIAEGYSVSREKKESFPLTVTSAQKNPTAFYLCASSIFSGRLGSPLHFGNGTRLTVT.

This sequence joins TRBV6-2 or TRBV6-3 and TRBJ1-2, with a possible D match to TRBD1 (5 bases). The CDR3 runs to 13 residues. Germline lookup yields CDR1 MNHEY and CDR2 SVGEGT. Trimming left V 0 bases short and J 8 bases short, with 10 bases between. The CDR3 DNA sequence: TGTGCCAGCAGTTACTCGACAGTTATGGGCTACACCTTC. This encodes CASSYSTVMGYTF.

The chain has TRBV5-1 and TRBJ1-1; 7 nucleotides match TRBD1. Germline CDR1 SGHRS, CDR2 YFSETQ. V lost 4 bases and J lost 0; bases outside the gene matches: 6. This CDR3 comprises 15 residues. For the CDR3, the DNA is TGCGCCAGCAGCCCCACAGGGGCCATGAACACTGAAGCTTTCTTT. This sequence encodes CASSPTGAMNTEAFF.

The V and J genes are TRBV7-9 and TRBJ2-7, with 10 bases that match TRBD1. The CDR3 is 15 amino acids. Unmatched junction bases numbered 5, after V lost 5 bases and J lost 1 base. In germline, CDR1 is SEHNR, CDR2 FQNEAQ (reference sequence). CDR3 sequence (DNA): TGTGCCAGCAGCCTCGGGACAGGGGCATCCTACGAGCAGTACTTC. Translating gives CASSLGTGASYEQYF.

The rearrangement joins TRBV7-2 to TRBJ1-1, with TRBD1 matching 7 bases. This CDR3 has 14 amino acids. Germline-derived CDR1 and CDR2 are SGHTA and FQGNSA. V was pared by 4 bases and J by 4 bases, with 6 bases of the junction left unmatched. The CDR3: CASSSQGVGTEAFF. DNA for the CDR3: TGTGCCAGCAGCTCTCAGGGGGTAGGCACTGAAGCTTTCTTT.

V gene TRBV19 combines with J gene TRBJ1-3; tentative D call: TRBD1 (5 bases). The CDR3 has 14 amino acids. V lost 2 bases to trimming and J lost 7 bases, with 12 bases between them. CDR1 is LNHDA, CDR2 SQIVND, per germline (reference sequence). This chain's CDR3 is CASSISTAGNTIYF. In nucleotides, the CDR3 is TGTGCCAGTAGTATATCCACGGCAGGGAACACCATATATTTT. The full variable domain, rest sourced from reference TRBV19 and TRBJ1-3, is DGGITQSPKYLFRKEGQNVTLSCEQNLNHDAMYWYRQDPGQGLRLIYYSQIVNDFQKGDIAEGYSVSREKKESFPLTVTSAQKNPTAFYLCASSISTAGNTIYFGEGSWLTVV.

This rearrangement joins TRBV20-1 to TRBJ2-3; no clear D gene. CDR1 is DFQATT and CDR2 is SNEGSKA in the germline V gene (reference sequence). The V end lost 6 bases, the J end lost 2 bases, and 3 bases lay between the germline ends. This CDR3 has 10 residues. The CDR3 nucleotides read TGCAGTGCCCACACAGATACGCAGTATTTT. Protein sequence: CSAHTDTQYF.

The chain is built from TRBV6-5 and TRBJ2-7, with D unclear. V was trimmed by 0 bases and J by 5 bases, leaving 14 bases between them. The CDR3 runs 15 residues. Germline values: CDR1 MNHEY, CDR2 SVGAGI. CDR3 bases: TGTGCCAGCAGTTACTCGGCAGGAACCCACGACGAGCAGTACTTC. Translating it yields CASSYSAGTHDEQYF.

The chain carries TRBV28 and TRBJ2-1; 8 bases are shared with TRBD1. V shed 7 bases and J 9 bases; nucleotides not matched to a gene: 11. Germline CDR1 and CDR2: MDHEN and SYDVKM. This CDR3 is built from 14 residues. In DNA, the CDR3 is TGTGCCAGCATAAGGACAGGGTTGATAGGTGAGCAGTTCTTC. This translates into CASIRTGLIGEQFF.

The V gene is TRBV6-1, the J gene TRBJ2-7, with 9 positions matching TRBD1. The CDR3 covers 18 residues. V lost 2 bases to trimming and J lost 3 bases; unmatched junction nucleotides: 14. Per the germline V gene, CDR1 is MNHNS and CDR2 is SASEGT. The CDR3 loop reads CASSEIGGKGTGYYEQYF. CDR3 coding DNA: TGTGCCAGCAGTGAAATAGGTGGGAAGGGGACAGGGTACTACGAGCAGTACTTC.

The chain recombines TRBV30 with TRBJ1-6, with 10 bases lining up with TRBD1. This CDR3 region has 14 residues. Germline lookup yields CDR1 GTSNPN and CDR2 SVGIG (reference sequence). J lost 10 bases, V lost 5 bases, and 8 bases had no gene match. This CDR3 reads CAWGTGTGVSPLHF. The DNA for the CDR3 is TGTGCCTGGGGTACCGGGACAGGGGTCTCACCCCTCCACTTT.

The chain is built from TRBV18 and TRBJ1-1; D ambiguous. Per the germline V gene, CDR1 is KGHSH and CDR2 is LQKENI. V gave up 8 bases and J gave up 4 bases, with 17 bases separating them. The CDR3 has 14 residues. The CDR3: CASADRGLGTEAFF. The CDR3 region has the DNA TGTGCCAGCGCGGATCGGGGTTTGGGCACTGAAGCTTTCTTT.